These 26 T cell receptor beta chains were all obtained from the same sample, sequenced in a study of naive and memory T cell subsets. Ligated cDNA underwent four rounds of PCR with nested alpha and beta constant region primers and SP2. One entry per CDR3 protein results from TCRdb running MiXCR on the 5' RACE reads. Seen here are about 32,000 distinct CDR3 sequences, 15% to 20% observed once, and the top ten hold roughly 2.5%. TCR cDNA received a 3' ligated oligonucleotide that carried a UMI. All receptors come from a female donor in good health.

The chain carries TRBV5-1 and TRBJ2-2; 12 positions match TRBD2. The CDR3 covers 18 residues. J was trimmed by 5 bases and V by 0 bases; bases with no gene match: 8. The germline CDR1 and CDR2 sequences are SGHRS and YFSETQ. Written as DNA, the CDR3 is TGCGCCAGCAGCTTGGGACTAGCGGGGGCCATGGGGACCGGGGAGCTGTTTTTT. This gives the protein CASSLGLAGAMGTGELFF. The entire variable domain, with the rest obtained from reference TRBV5-1 and TRBJ2-2, is as follows: KAGVTQTPRYLIKTRGQQVTLSCSPISGHRSVSWYQQTPGQGLQFLFEYFSETQRNKGNFPGRFSGRQFSNSRSEMNVSTLELGDSALYLCASSLGLAGAMGTGELFFGEGSRLTVL.

This clonotype was counted ten times or more. The rearrangement links TRBV29-1 to TRBJ2-1; weak D call: TRBD1 (5 bases). Trimming pared 7 bases from V and 3 bases from J, leaving 13 bases between. Germline lookup yields CDR1 SQVTM and CDR2 ANQGSEA. The CDR3 loop spans 13 amino acids. CDR3 residues: CSGNGQIYNEQFF. In DNA form, the CDR3 reads TGCAGCGGGAACGGACAAATCTACAATGAGCAGTTCTTC.

This clonotype was seen repeatedly, ten times or more. The V gene is TRBV12-5, the J gene TRBJ2-1; tentatively, D is TRBD2 (6 bases). This CDR3 spans 14 amino acids. CDR1 and CDR2 (germline): LGHNT, FRNRAP. Trimming cost V 7 bases and J 4 bases, with 14 bases left between them. The CDR3 spells CASVGLARYNEQFF. Here the CDR3 DNA reads TGTGCTAGTGTAGGGCTAGCGCGATACAATGAGCAGTTCTTC.

This clonotype has more than one count but fewer than ten. The rearrangement joins TRBV27 to TRBJ2-3; 7 bases fit TRBD1. Germline lookup yields CDR1 MNHEY and CDR2 SMNVEV (reference sequence). The CDR3 extends over 17 amino acids. Germline trimming cut 5 bases from V and 2 bases from J; bases unmatched to any gene: 13. The CDR3 loop is CASSRRQGRGTTDTQYF. For the CDR3, the DNA is TGTGCCAGCAGTCGCCGACAGGGACGCGGCACCACAGATACGCAGTATTTT.

This clonotype was found a few times. The chain links TRBV29-1 to TRBJ1-1, with 8 positions matching TRBD1. Germline loops: CDR1 SQVTM, CDR2 ANQGSEA. The CDR3 loop spans 14 amino acids. V was pared by 3 bases and J by 0 bases, with 3 bases of the junction left unmatched. CDR3 protein: CSVDRQGMNTEAFF. As DNA, the CDR3 is TGCAGCGTTGACAGACAGGGGATGAACACTGAAGCTTTCTTT. The full variable domain, its missing parts supplied by reference TRBV29-1 and TRBJ1-1, is SAVISQKPSRDICQRGTSLTIQCQVDSQVTMMFWYRQQPGQSLTLIATANQGSEATYESGFVIDKFPISRPNLTFSTLTVSNMSPEDSSIYLCSVDRQGMNTEAFFGQGTRLTVV.

The rearrangement links TRBV29-1 to TRBJ1-2; D is unclear. Germline CDR1 and CDR2: SQVTM and ANQGSEA. Trimming removed 4 bases at V and 2 bases at J, with 14 bases between. The CDR3 is 14 amino acids. In DNA form, the CDR3 reads TGCAGCGTTGTGGGTCAGGCCAGGAACTATGGCTACACCTTC. Translation gives CSVVGQARNYGYTF.

The chain couples TRBV15 to TRBJ2-7; no clear D gene. The CDR3 has 14 residues. The germline V gene has CDR1 LNHNV and CDR2 YYDKDF (reference sequence). The V gene lost 3 bases and the J gene lost 7 bases, with 16 bases spanning the gap. CDR3 sequence reads: CATSSERGRLEQYF. As DNA, the CDR3 is TGTGCCACCAGCAGTGAACGCGGACGGTTAGAGCAGTACTTC.

In its sample, this clonotype is medium-sized (0.01 to 0.1%). The rearrangement links TRBV20-1 to TRBJ1-2, with 11 bases identical to TRBD1. J lost 6 bases, V lost 3 bases, and 6 bases had no gene match. Germline CDR1 reads DFQATT; CDR2 reads SNEGSKA (reference sequence). The CDR3 covers 14 residues. The CDR3 DNA is TGCAGTGCTAGTCCCGGGACAGGGGGTAATGGCTACACCTTC. It codes for CSASPGTGGNGYTF.

V is TRBV12-3 or TRBV12-4 and J is TRBJ1-6; no firm D call. The CDR3 runs 14 residues. Trimming removed 3 bases from V and 0 bases from J, with 3 bases in between. Written as DNA, the CDR3 is TGTGCCAGCAGTTTGGCCTCCTATAATTCACCCCTCCACTTT. Amino acid sequence: CASSLASYNSPLHF.

This clonotype has a handful of counts. The chain links TRBV5-6 to TRBJ2-3, with a weak D call TRBD2 (6 bases). Germline CDR1 reads SGHDT; CDR2 reads YYEEEE. CDR3 length: 14 residues. Trimming stripped 5 bases from V and 1 base from J, with 11 bases between. The CDR3 protein is CASSHRGGTDTQYF. The CDR3 DNA reads as TGTGCCAGCAGTCACCGCGGGGGCACAGATACGCAGTATTTT.

This clonotype was counted a few times. The V and J genes are TRBV28 and TRBJ1-6; tentative D call: TRBD1 (5 bases). Trimming left V 11 bases short and J 7 bases short, with 15 bases between. CDR3 size: 13 residues. Germline V gene lookup returns CDR1 MDHEN and CDR2 SYDVKM. CDR3 coding DNA: TGTGCCGATAAGGGGAGTGGGAATTCACCCCTCCACTTT. It translates to CADKGSGNSPLHF.

Comment on this clonotype: A much larger clone is a single base away; this may be a read error. The chain joins TRBV20-1 to TRBJ1-2; D may be TRBD1 (5 bases). The germline gives CDR1 DFQATT, CDR2 SNEGSKA (reference sequence). The CDR3 runs 14 residues. The CDR3 loop is CSARENTGAVGDTF. CDR3 coding DNA: TGCAGTGCTAGGGAAAATACAGGTGCCGTTGGCGACACCTTC.

This clonotype was seen only a few times. The rearrangement uses TRBV4-1 and TRBJ2-1; 8 bases match TRBD2. The germline gives CDR1 MGHRA, CDR2 YSYEKL. J lost 10 bases, V lost 2 bases, and 1 base had no gene match. The CDR3 has 12 amino acids. The CDR3 region has the DNA TGCGCCAGCAGCCAACGGGGGGGCGAGCAGTTCTTC. Protein product: CASSQRGGEQFF.

This clonotype was observed many times. CDR3 DNA: TGCAGCGTTAGGAGGGGACAAGAGACCCAGTACTTC. Translated, it gives CSVRRGQETQYF. This chain links TRBV29-1 with TRBJ2-5, with a tentative D call TRBD2 (6 bases). The CDR3 totals 12 residues. Germline CDR1 and CDR2: SQVTM and ANQGSEA. With 5 bases removed from V and 2 bases from J, the gap between germline ends came to 9 bases.

This clonotype came up many times. This rearrangement joins TRBV20-1 to TRBJ1-6, with D hard to call. The CDR3 totals 14 residues. Per germline, CDR1 DFQATT and CDR2 SNEGSKA (reference sequence). Trimming removed 2 bases from V and 7 bases from J, with 12 bases in between. CDR3 protein: CSARNGPRNSPLHF. DNA for the CDR3: TGCAGTGCTAGAAACGGCCCACGGAATTCACCCCTCCACTTT.

A few counts support this clonotype. The chain carries TRBV7-9 and TRBJ2-1; D is unresolved. CDR1 SEHNR and CDR2 FQNEAQ come from the germline V gene (reference sequence). Trimming cost V 7 bases and J 4 bases, with 14 bases left between them. CDR3 length: 14 residues. DNA for the CDR3: TGTGCCAGCATAGACTCCTCTACTTACAATGAGCAGTTCTTC. Translated: CASIDSSTYNEQFF.

This chain joins TRBV20-1 and TRBJ2-2; D possibly corresponds to TRBD2 (7 bases). Germline assignment: CDR1 DFQATT and CDR2 SNEGSKA (reference sequence). The V end lost 5 bases, the J end lost 6 bases, and 13 bases lay between the germline ends. The length of the CDR3 is 13 residues. The CDR3 bases are TGCAGTGCTCCAGGAGGGGGGGCCGGGGAGCTGTTTTTT. Residues: CSAPGGGAGELFF.

This clonotype occurred many times. The J gene is TRBJ1-2, the V gene TRBV5-1; no definite D call. Trimming shortened V by 2 bases and J by 8 bases, and 19 bases separated the two germline ends. The V gene's germline CDR1 is SGHRS and CDR2 YFSETQ. The CDR3 extends over 15 amino acids. CDR3 loop: CASSFGMRGSEGYTF. In nucleotides, the CDR3 is TGCGCCAGCAGCTTCGGGATGCGGGGTTCGGAGGGCTACACCTTC.

This clonotype is termed medium-sized. The chain links TRBV29-1 to TRBJ1-2; D is unclear. Trimming cost V 6 bases and J 8 bases, with 19 bases left between them. The length of the CDR3 is 13 residues. The germline gives CDR1 SQVTM, CDR2 ANQGSEA. CDR3: CSVAGQAASGYTF. CDR3 coding DNA: TGCAGCGTCGCGGGCCAGGCCGCTAGCGGCTACACCTTC.

In its sample, this clonotype was seen many times. This likely comes from a read error, as the CDR3 has no conserved phenylalanine or tryptophan at its end. The DNA is left out, because the CDR3 cannot be placed on it with certainty; the CDR3 is given as TCRdb lists it. V and J are TRBV6-4 and TRBJ1-1. The CDR3 is 9 residues long, counting both termini. Germline-derived CDR1 and CDR2 are MRHNA and SNTAGT. The CDR3 region is CASSDSGPN.

For the CDR3, the DNA is TGTGCCAGCGGGAGACCCTACAATGAGCAGTTCTTC. It specifies CASGRPYNEQFF. The chain combines TRBV6-6 with TRBJ2-1, with a possible D match to TRBD2 (5 bases). V was clipped by 8 bases and J by 2 bases, with 7 bases between them. CDR1 is MNHNY and CDR2 is SVGAGI in the germline V gene (reference sequence). There are 12 residues in the CDR3.

This clonotype showed up many times. This sequence joins TRBV20-1 and TRBJ2-3; D might be TRBD2 (6 bases). Trimming left V 6 bases short and J 0 bases short, with 16 bases between. Germline values: CDR1 DFQATT, CDR2 SNEGSKA (reference sequence). The CDR3 totals 15 residues. The CDR3 spells CSASSPAGSTDTQYF. Here the CDR3 DNA reads TGCAGTGCCTCCTCCCCTGCGGGGAGCACAGATACGCAGTATTTT.

This clonotype appeared a few times. The J gene is TRBJ2-1, the V gene TRBV11-2; 7 bases are shared with TRBD1. Per the germline V gene, CDR1 is SGHAT and CDR2 is FQNNGV. CDR3 length equals 13 residues. J lost 8 bases, V lost 4 bases, and 5 bases had no gene match. This CDR3 is CASSSDRVHEQFF. CDR3 in DNA: TGTGCCAGCAGCTCAGACAGGGTACATGAGCAGTTCTTC.

This clonotype was found a few times. This rearrangement joins TRBV6-5 to TRBJ2-5; D could derive from TRBD1 or TRBD2 (5 bases each). The germline V gene encodes CDR1 MNHEY and CDR2 SVGAGI. The CDR3 is 16 residues long. The ends were cut back, 0 bases at V and 1 base at J, with 12 bases in the middle. CDR3 DNA sequence: TGTGCCAGCAGTTACTCGGGGGATCGGGCCCAAGAGACCCAGTACTTC. It codes for CASSYSGDRAQETQYF.

The rearrangement links TRBV29-1 to TRBJ2-7; D is perhaps TRBD1 or TRBD2 (5 bases each). CDR3 length: 13 residues. The ends were cut back, 6 bases at V and 4 bases at J, with 16 bases in the middle. CDR1 is SQVTM, CDR2 ANQGSEA, per germline. CDR3 sequence reads: CSVSGRDGYEQYF. The CDR3, as DNA: TGCAGCGTCTCCGGCAGGGACGGTTACGAGCAGTACTTC.

This clonotype came up a few times. The V gene is TRBV9, the J gene TRBJ1-3; D remains unclear. Germline V CDR1 and CDR2: SGDLS, YYNGEE. The ends were cut back, 0 bases at V and 5 bases at J, with 9 bases in the middle. The CDR3 runs 14 residues. The CDR3 sequence is CASSVDSQRNTIYF. In DNA form, the CDR3 reads TGTGCCAGCAGCGTAGATTCTCAGCGAAACACCATATATTTT. The variable domain in full, completed from reference TRBV9 and TRBJ1-3, reads DSGVTQTPKHLITATGQRVTLRCSPRSGDLSVYWYQQSLDQGLQFLIQYYNGEERAKGNILERFSAQQFPDLHSELNLSSLELGDSALYFCASSVDSQRNTIYFGEGSWLTVV.